One and the same sample provided the 27 T cell receptor beta chains below, sequenced in a study of tumor and adjacent non-tumor tissue in lung cancer. No cell sorting was done before RNA was extracted from the tissue. TCRbeta libraries were built with three rounds of nested PCR, modified from ARM-PCR. From the multiplex PCR reads, TCRdb called clonotypes with MiXCR, one entry per CDR3 protein. The sample consists of about 75,000 distinct CDR3 sequences, roughly 80% of them appearing once. The sequenced sample was lung tumor tissue. All receptors come from a woman in her forties or fifties with non-small cell lung cancer.

This clonotype was seen only a few times. A much larger clone lies a single base off, so this may be a read error. V usage is TRBV5-6 and J usage is TRBJ1-2; possibly TRBD1 for D (5 bases). Per the germline V gene, CDR1 is SGHDT and CDR2 is YYEEEE. The CDR3 has 14 residues. Trimming took off 0 bases at V and 4 bases at J, with 10 bases between the two ends. The DNA of the CDR3 is TGTGCCAGCAGCTTGGTCCAGGGTGTCTATGGCTACACCTTC. Protein: CASSLVQGVYGYTF.

In the case of this clonotype: A much larger clonotype is one base distant, so this may be a read error. This chain joins TRBV5-1 and TRBJ2-2; D may be TRBD2 (5 bases). Germline CDR1 and CDR2: SGHRS and YFSETQ. The CDR3 is 14 amino acids. CDR3 sequence: CASQSAGNIGELFF. CDR3 sequence (DNA): TGCGCCAGCCAATCGGCGGGTAACATCGGGGAGCTGTTTTTT. Full variable domain (rest looked up from reference TRBV5-1 and TRBJ2-2): KAGVTQTPRYLIKTRGQQVTLSCSPISGHRSVSWYQQTPGQGLQFLFEYFSETQRNKGNFPGRFSGRQFSNSRSEMNVSTLELGDSALYLCASQSAGNIGELFFGEGSRLTVL.

The genes are TRBV4-2 and TRBJ2-7, with 13 nucleotides matching TRBD2. The tail of the sequence fits TRBJ2-1 better, so the J call may be wrong. Per the germline V gene, CDR1 is LGHNA and CDR2 is YNFKEQ. This CDR3 contains 18 residues. The CDR3 is CASSQEGLAGEDRYEQFF. For the CDR3, the DNA is TGTGCCAGCAGCCAGGAAGGACTAGCGGGAGAAGATCGCTACGAGCAGTTCTTC.

This clonotype was detected once. This may be a read error: a much more frequent sequence differs by one nucleotide. The chain recombines TRBV28 with TRBJ2-7; D may be TRBD2 (8 bases). Germline CDR1 and CDR2: MDHEN and SYDVKM. The CDR3 spans 15 residues. CDR3 coding DNA: TGTGCCAGCAGCCCCGGGGGGGACAGAGCCTACGAGCAGCACTTC. It encodes CASSPGGDRAYEQHF.

To note about this clonotype: A read error may produce the germline difference seen at one junction end. This chain links TRBV29-1 with TRBJ1-2; 10 bases line up with TRBD1. CDR3 length: 13 residues. Germline CDR1 is SQVTM and CDR2 is ANQGSEA. CDR3 sequence: CSVTGGADYGYSF. CDR3 coding DNA: TGTAGCGTGACAGGGGGCGCGGACTATGGCTACAGCTTC.

This clonotype has only one observation. Because the CDR3's place on the DNA is in doubt, the DNA is left out and the CDR3 is given as listed by TCRdb. The genes are TRBV6-5 and TRBJ1-2; the D call of TRBD1 is as the table states it, not checked on the DNA. Ends included, the CDR3 has 16 residues. CDR1 is MNHEY, CDR2 SVGAGI, per germline. This CDR3 is CASCYTRTGGGYGCTF.

A note on this clonotype: One end of the junction fails to match germline, which may point to a read error. The rearrangement joins TRBV29-1 to TRBJ1-2; tentative D call: TRBD1 (5 bases). Germline V gives CDR1 SQVTM, CDR2 ANQGSEA. This CDR3 has 11 residues. The CDR3 protein is CIVVVGHGYTF. CDR3 sequence (DNA): TGCATCGTTGTAGTGGGACATGGCTACACCTTC.

Concerning this clonotype: One end of the junction fails to match germline, which may point to a read error. CDR3 region: CANSSIRTSLSYEQYF. In DNA form, the CDR3 reads TGTGCCAATTCCAGTATTAGGACAAGCCTCTCCTACGAGCAATACTTC. The chain combines TRBV28 with TRBJ2-7; tentative D call: TRBD1 (5 bases). CDR1 is MDHEN and CDR2 is SYDVKM in the germline V gene. CDR3 length equals 16 residues.

About this clonotype itself: The germline gene is not matched at one end of the junction; a read error may be the cause. V is TRBV11-2 and J is TRBJ1-5, with D hard to call. Germline lookup yields CDR1 SGHAT and CDR2 FQNNGV. CDR3 length equals 15 residues. CDR3 DNA: TGTGCCAGCAGAACGGAGAGGGTTAGCAATCAGTCCCAGCATTTT. This codes for CASRTERVSNQSQHF. Complete variable domain (other parts from reference TRBV11-2 and TRBJ1-5): EAGVAQSPRYKIIEKRQSVAFWCNPISGHATLYWYQQILGQGPKLLIQFQNNGVVDDSQLPKDRFSAERLKGVDSTLKIQPAKLEDSAVYLCASRTERVSNQSQHFGDGTRLSIL.

About this clonotype itself: This CDR3 fails to terminate in the conserved phenylalanine or tryptophan, so it likely reflects a read error. No DNA is shown, since the ends of the CDR3 on it are uncertain; the CDR3 is the one TCRdb lists. The chain uses TRBV4-1 and TRBJ1-1. The CDR3 is 13 residues long, counting both termini. Germline CDR1 reads MGHRA; CDR2 reads YSYEKL. CDR3 sequence: CASSLDSNTEVLL.

Note on this clonotype: This likely comes from a read error, as the CDR3 has no conserved phenylalanine or tryptophan at its end. This chain joins TRBV29-1 and TRBJ2-3; 8 bases agree with TRBD1. Per the germline V gene, CDR1 is SQVTM and CDR2 is ANQGSEA. The CDR3 is 14 residues long. The CDR3 DNA follows: TGCAGTGTTGCCGGGACAGGAGCAGGACATACGCAGTATTTA. Translation: CSVAGTGAGHTQYL.

The table lists this clonotype with a count of one. With a much larger clone just one base away, this may be a read error. The chain links TRBV7-9 to TRBJ2-7; weak D call: TRBD2 (5 bases). This CDR3 comprises 15 residues. Germline loops: CDR1 SEHNR, CDR2 FQNEAQ (reference sequence). The germline V and J ends were trimmed by 0 bases and 3 bases, with 12 bases remaining between them. As DNA, the CDR3 is TGTGCCAGCAGCTTAGCGGTAGTAGGAGGCTACGAGCAGTACTTC. It codes for CASSLAVVGGYEQYF.

As concerns this clonotype: This may stem from a read error, because a much larger clone lies one nucleotide away. This chain uses TRBV5-8 with TRBJ2-2; TRBD1 agrees at 9 bases. The V gene's germline CDR1 is SGHTS and CDR2 YDEGEE. The CDR3 extends over 20 amino acids. The CDR3 DNA reads as TGTGTCAGCAGCCCGGCGGGCTCCCCGGGGACAGGGCGGGACACCGGGGAGCTGTTTTTT. Encoded protein: CVSSPAGSPGTGRDTGELFF.

Details on this clonotype: The final CDR3 position lacks the conserved phenylalanine or tryptophan, pointing to a likely read error. This sequence joins TRBV25-1 and TRBJ1-6; D call uncertain. Germline V gives CDR1 MGHDK, CDR2 SYGVNS. The CDR3 has 13 residues. V shed 1 base and J shed 10 bases, with 8 bases lying between them. DNA of the CDR3: TGTGCCAGCAGTGAATTCCTGGTATCACCCCTCCACCTT. It yields the protein CASSEFLVSPLHL.

For this clonotype: In this CDR3 the conserved last residue, phenylalanine or tryptophan, is missing, so a read error is likely. It is unclear where the CDR3 begins or ends on the DNA, so no DNA is shown, and the CDR3 is as TCRdb lists it. This chain connects TRBV28 to TRBJ2-7; TRBD1, the table's D call, was not compared with the DNA. The CDR3 adds up to 13 amino acids, both ends counted. Germline V gene lookup returns CDR1 MDHEN and CDR2 SYDVKM. The CDR3: CASRSRGFFEQYS.

This chain connects TRBV4-1 to TRBJ2-7; 9 bases are shared with TRBD2. After removal of 5 bases from V and 0 bases from J, the junction contained 11 bases not matched to a gene. The germline CDR1 and CDR2 sequences are MGHRA and YSYEKL. The CDR3 sequence is 17 residues long. The CDR3 is CASSTVLAGRNSYEQYF. In DNA, the CDR3 is TGCGCCAGCAGCACCGTACTAGCGGGTCGGAACTCCTACGAGCAGTACTTC.

A note on this clonotype: A much larger clone lies one base from this, so it may be a read error. The gene calls are TRBV28 and TRBJ1-5; D call uncertain. Germline CDR1 MDHEN, CDR2 SYDVKM. This CDR3 contains 11 residues. DNA of the CDR3: TGTACCAGCAGTTTATCGCAGCCCCAGCATTTT. Its translation: CTSSLSQPQHF. Looking up the rest from reference TRBV28 and TRBJ1-5 gives the full variable domain: DVKVTQSSRYLVKRTGEKVFLECVQDMDHENMFWYRQDPGLGLRLIYFSYDVKMKEKGDIPEGYSVSREKKERFSLILESASTNQTSMYLCTSSLSQPQHFGDGTRLSIL.

Regarding this clonotype: It is likely a read error, because the conserved phenylalanine at the end of the CDR3 is missing. The chain combines TRBV20-1 with TRBJ2-3; TRBD2 matches at 8 bases. The CDR3 length is 14 residues. The V gene end was trimmed by 3 bases and the J gene end by 9 bases; junction bases not matched to a gene: 11. The germline gives CDR1 DFQATT, CDR2 SNEGSKA (reference sequence). The CDR3 coding sequence is TGCAGTGCTAGGAACAGCGGGAGAGGTGACACGCAGTATTCT. It encodes CSARNSGRGDTQYS.

At least ten counts were recorded for this clonotype. The CDR3 reads CASSLGPDWASGYNEQFF. The CDR3 DNA is TGTGCCAGCAGCTTAGGTCCGGACTGGGCTAGCGGCTACAATGAGCAGTTCTTC. This chain uses TRBV7-9 with TRBJ2-1, with 7 bases aligning to TRBD2. In germline, CDR1 is SEHNR, CDR2 FQNEAQ (reference sequence). The CDR3 runs 18 residues. Germline trimming cut 1 base from V and 3 bases from J; bases unmatched to any gene: 12.

Remarks on this clonotype: This clone may be a read error of a much larger clone one base away. V usage is TRBV28 and J usage is TRBJ1-3, with a possible D match to TRBD1 (5 bases). Germline CDR1 reads MDHEN; CDR2 reads SYDVKM. V lost 10 bases and J lost 0, with 16 bases in between. The CDR3 sequence is 15 residues long. CDR3 sequence: CANTLGLNSGNTIYF. The CDR3, as DNA: TGTGCCAACACCCTGGGACTGAACTCTGGAAACACCATATATTTT.

This clonotype appeared once. The chain has TRBV6-5 and TRBJ2-1; 7 bases align to TRBD2. There are 13 residues in the CDR3. CDR1 and CDR2 (germline): MNHEY, SVGAGI. The CDR3 protein is CTTSLAAYNEQFF. CDR3 nucleotide sequence: TGTACCACCAGTCTAGCGGCTTACAATGAGCAGTTCTTC.

To note about this clonotype: The junction does not match germline at one end; this may be a read error. The rearrangement links TRBV6-1 to TRBJ2-3, with D perhaps matching TRBD1 (6 bases). Germline values: CDR1 MNHNS, CDR2 SASEGT. This CDR3 has 15 amino acids. The CDR3 spells CASSVLGGGTDTQYF. The CDR3 DNA sequence: TGCGCCAGCAGTGTACTAGGGGGAGGCACAGATACGCAGTATTTT.

A note on this clonotype: One junction end does not reproduce the germline sequence, and a read error may be involved. The V and J genes are TRBV4-1 and TRBJ2-1, with 13 bases fitting TRBD2. The CDR3 spans 18 residues. Germline values: CDR1 MGHRA, CDR2 YSYEKL. CDR3 nucleotides: TGCGGCAGCAGCCAAGTAGATATGGGACTAGCGGGATACCATGAACAGTTCTTC. Its protein is CGSSQVDMGLAGYHEQFF.

Notes on this clonotype: Sequence at one end of the junction differs from germline and may be a read error. This chain connects TRBV6-5 to TRBJ2-2, with a possible D match to TRBD2 (5 bases). CDR1 is MNHEY, CDR2 SVGAGI, per germline. The CDR3 length is 15 residues. CDR3 region: CASSQSPFLTGEPFF. The CDR3 region has the DNA TGTGCCAGCAGTCAGTCTCCGTTTCTCACTGGGGAGCCGTTTTTT.

V and J are TRBV6-1 and TRBJ2-7; possible D gene TRBD2, 7 bases. This CDR3 spans 16 amino acids. The V and J ends lost 3 bases and 7 bases respectively, with 22 bases between them. Germline CDR1 and CDR2: MNHNS and SASEGT. CDR3 protein: CASSDDGKGGSYEQYF. The CDR3 DNA reads TGTGCCAGCAGTGATGATGGGAAGGGGGGGTCATATGAGCAGTACTTC.

The chain links TRBV24-1 to TRBJ1-3; tentative D call: TRBD1 (5 bases). CDR3 length equals 16 residues. The germline V gene encodes CDR1 KGHDR and CDR2 SFDVKD. The CDR3 reads CVTLISRGSSGNTIYF. CDR3 DNA: TGTGTCACTCTGATCTCCCGGGGGAGCTCTGGAAACACCATATATTTT.

This chain uses TRBV6-6 with TRBJ2-1; tentative D call: TRBD2 (6 bases). The CDR3 spans 15 residues. Germline V gene sequence: CDR1 MNHNY, CDR2 SVGAGI (reference sequence). V was clipped by 3 bases and J by 8 bases, with 17 bases between them. The CDR3 bases are TGTGCCAGCAGTTATAATCTAGCGAAGTACGATGAGCAGTTCTTC. It specifies CASSYNLAKYDEQFF.